These T cell receptor beta chains were read from a single sample in a study of T cells after yellow fever vaccination. A single record per CDR3 protein comes from TCRdb applying MiXCR to the 5' RACE reads. The table lists approximately 240,000 distinct CDR3 sequences, over 3% of them singletons, with under 20% in the top ten. The source material was PBMCs, sampled 15 days after the yellow fever booster vaccination. Every receptor here comes from a man between 18 and 29 years old who received the YFV17D yellow fever vaccine. Each CDR3 is given with its conserved first and last residue. Fields, in order: CDR3 DNA, CDR3 protein, V gene, clone size, D gene, J gene. A D gene is named only where the DNA matches it firmly. Expanded clones are given a class, and other clones once, few, many or no size at all.

TGCGCCAGCAGCCCGGCTTTGGGAGAGACCCAGTACTTC	CASSPALGETQYF	TRBV5-1	many	.	TRBJ2-5
TGTGCCAGCAGCTTAGCGCCTCCGGGACGGAACACTGAAGCTTTCTTT	CASSLAPPGRNTEAFF	TRBV7-8	many	.	TRBJ1-1
TGCAGCGTAACAGGGGTCGAGGAGACCCAGTACTTC	CSVTGVEETQYF	TRBV29-1	many	TRBD1	TRBJ2-5
TGTGCCAGCAGTGAAGCGGAGGGCATACGAAAGCCCCAGCATTTT	CASSEAEGIRKPQHF	TRBV6-1	many	.	TRBJ1-5
TGTGCCACCAGCAGAGATCCGACAGGGTATGGCTACACCTTC	CATSRDPTGYGYTF	TRBV15	.	TRBD1	TRBJ1-2
TGTGCCAGCAGTTTAAACATAAAGGGCACCTATGGCTACACCTTC	CASSLNIKGTYGYTF	TRBV27	many	.	TRBJ1-2
TGTGCCAGCAGCTTAGGGTGGAGCTCACCCCTCCACTTT	CASSLGWSSPLHF	TRBV7-2	many	.	TRBJ1-6
TGCGCCAGCAGTGTCGAGGTGGCTGGGACCATATATTTT	CASSVEVAGTIYF	TRBV5-1	many	.	TRBJ1-3
TGTGCCAGCAGTTTTGCACAGGGGCTTCGTTCTGCCCAGCATTTT	CASSFAQGLRSAQHF	TRBV12-3/TRBV12-4	many	TRBD1	TRBJ1-5
TGTGCTAGTGGTCATCAGGGACAGGGGTACAATGAGCAGTTCTTC	CASGHQGQGYNEQFF	TRBV12-5	many	TRBD1	TRBJ2-1
TGTGCCAGCAGTTTATCAGGGAACTACGAGCAGTACTTC	CASSLSGNYEQYF	TRBV27	many	.	TRBJ2-7
TGTGCCAGCAGCTTAGCTGGAGTGAGGAGTGGGCAAGAGACCCAGTACTTC	CASSLAGVRSGQETQYF	TRBV7-2	many	.	TRBJ2-5
TGTGCCAGCAGCGGCCCGACTTGGGAGCAGTTCTTC	CASSGPTWEQFF	TRBV5-6	many	.	TRBJ2-1
TGTGCCAGCAGCTTAGAACCGGGACTCCAACCCGAAGAGACCCAGTACTTC	CASSLEPGLQPEETQYF	TRBV7-2	many	.	TRBJ2-5
TGTGCCAGTACCCAAGCAACAGGGTCGGATACGCAGTATTTT	CASTQATGSDTQYF	TRBV19	.	.	TRBJ2-3
TGTGCCACCAGCAGAGATCGGGGACAGGGTCGAGATACGCAGTATTTT	CATSRDRGQGRDTQYF	TRBV15	many	TRBD1	TRBJ2-3
TGCAGTGCATACGGGTCGGGGGAAAGCTCCTACGAGCAGTACTTC	CSAYGSGESSYEQYF	TRBV20-1	many	.	TRBJ2-7
TGTGCCAGCAGCCATCCGGGGGGGCACTACACCGGGGAGCTGTTTTTT	CASSHPGGHYTGELFF	TRBV11-2	many	TRBD2	TRBJ2-2
TGCAGTGCACCCCGGGAGGACTATGGCTACACCTTC	CSAPREDYGYTF	TRBV20-1	many	.	TRBJ1-2
TGTGCCAGCACCGGGGGCGGGACACTAACTAATGAAAAACTGTTTTTT	CASTGGGTLTNEKLFF	TRBV7-2	many	.	TRBJ1-4
TGTGCCAGCTCACTACAGGGTTTGGAGACCCAGTACTTC	CASSLQGLETQYF	TRBV18	many	.	TRBJ2-5
TGTGCCAGCAGTTTATTCGGGGGTCAGGACAGGGGGTATGGCTACACCTTC	CASSLFGGQDRGYGYTF	TRBV27	many	TRBD1	TRBJ1-2
TGTGCCAGCAGCTTTGTTCGCTACGAGCAGTACTTC	CASSFVRYEQYF	TRBV7-9	many	.	TRBJ2-7
TGTGCCAGCAGCCGGGGGACAGGGCTGATTTATGGCTACACCTTC	CASSRGTGLIYGYTF	TRBV7-2	many	TRBD1	TRBJ1-2
TGTGCCAGCAGCGTAAGAGCGGTTGGGGGAGAGACCCAGTACTTC	CASSVRAVGGETQYF	TRBV9	many	.	TRBJ2-5
TGCGCCAGCAGCCTACAGGGCGGGGGCCCCTACAATGAGCAGTTCTTC	CASSLQGGGPYNEQFF	TRBV4-1	many	.	TRBJ2-1
TGTGCCAGCAGCCGGATGAGCGGGGGGGCTTATTCCGGACAAGAGACCCAGTACTTC	CASSRMSGGAYSGQETQYF	TRBV6-5	many	TRBD2	TRBJ2-5
TGTGCCAGCAGCCTCCGGGACAGGAACTACGAGCAGTACTTC	CASSLRDRNYEQYF	TRBV3-1	many	TRBD1	TRBJ2-7
TGCAGTGCCGGCCAGGGGGGCGATGAGCAGTTCTTC	CSAGQGGDEQFF	TRBV20-1	.	.	TRBJ2-1
TGCGCCAGCAGCTTGATGTCAGGAGAAAATGAGCAGTTCTTC	CASSLMSGENEQFF	TRBV5-1	many	.	TRBJ2-1
TGCGCCAGCAGCCAACCGGGACAGGACTACAATGAGCAGTTCTTC	CASSQPGQDYNEQFF	TRBV4-1	.	TRBD1	TRBJ2-1
TGTGCCAGCAGACAGACAGGTCGCAATCAGCCCCAGCATTTT	CASRQTGRNQPQHF	TRBV2	many	.	TRBJ1-5
TGTGCCAGCAGCTTGTGGCTGGACAGCTACGAGCAGTACTTC	CASSLWLDSYEQYF	TRBV5-5	many	.	TRBJ2-7
TGTGCCAGCAGCTTAACGGGCCTCGGTGAGCAGTTCTTC	CASSLTGLGEQFF	TRBV7-3	many	.	TRBJ2-1
TGTGCCTGGAGTACGTCGACAGGGGGGGGTGAAAAACTGTTTTTT	CAWSTSTGGGEKLFF	TRBV30	.	TRBD1	TRBJ1-4
TGTGCCAGCAACTTAAGCGGAACAGGAGCTTTCTTT	CASNLSGTGAFF	TRBV7-9	many	.	TRBJ1-1
TGCGCCAGCAGCCCTTTTTCTGTGAACACTGAAGCTTTCTTT	CASSPFSVNTEAFF	TRBV5-1	many	.	TRBJ1-1
TGCGCCAGCGGATGGACAGGGGGTTCTGGTGAGCAGTTCTTC	CASGWTGGSGEQFF	TRBV5-1	many	TRBD1	TRBJ2-1
TGCAGCGTCACAGGGGGGTTTAACGAGCAGTACTTC	CSVTGGFNEQYF	TRBV29-1	many	TRBD1	TRBJ2-7
TGTGCCATCAGTGCCCCGAATTCGGTCGGGGATACGCAGTATTTT	CAISAPNSVGDTQYF	TRBV10-3	many	.	TRBJ2-3
TGTGCCAGCAGCCCCCCTGTCGGGGCGCAGACCTATGGCTACACCTTC	CASSPPVGAQTYGYTF	TRBV7-9	many	.	TRBJ1-2
TGTGCCACCAGTGATTTCGACACGTACGAGCAGTACTTC	CATSDFDTYEQYF	TRBV24-1	many	.	TRBJ2-7
TGTGCCAGCAGCCCGAGCGGGACTTGGCAGACCCAGTACTTC	CASSPSGTWQTQYF	TRBV7-9	many	TRBD2	TRBJ2-5
TGCGCCAGCAGCTCCACGGGTGGGCCCCAAGAGACCCAGTACTTC	CASSSTGGPQETQYF	TRBV5-1	many	.	TRBJ2-5
TGTGCCAGCAGCCCCCAGGGGGCAGCGGAAGGCTACACCTTC	CASSPQGAAEGYTF	TRBV7-3	many	TRBD1	TRBJ1-2
TGTGCCAGCAGTTTAGCTACCGGGACCGTGGGCTACAATGAGCAGTTCTTC	CASSLATGTVGYNEQFF	TRBV12-3/TRBV12-4	many	.	TRBJ2-1
TGTGCCAGCAGCTTGGGTTGGCTCCAAGGGAAAGAGACCCAGTACTTC	CASSLGWLQGKETQYF	TRBV7-9	many	.	TRBJ2-5